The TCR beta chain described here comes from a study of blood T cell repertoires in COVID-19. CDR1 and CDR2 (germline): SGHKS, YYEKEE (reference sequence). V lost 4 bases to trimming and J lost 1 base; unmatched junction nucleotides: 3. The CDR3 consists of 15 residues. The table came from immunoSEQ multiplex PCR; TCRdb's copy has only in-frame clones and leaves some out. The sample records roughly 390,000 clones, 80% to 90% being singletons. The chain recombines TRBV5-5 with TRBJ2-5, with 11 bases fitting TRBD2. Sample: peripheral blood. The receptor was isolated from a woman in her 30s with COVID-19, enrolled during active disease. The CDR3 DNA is TGTGCCAGCAGCCCCGGGACTAGCGGCCAAGAGACCCAGTACTTC. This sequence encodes CASSPGTSGQETQYF.